These 11 T cell receptor beta chains were all obtained from the same sample, sequenced in a study of cytomegalovirus exposure and HLA in healthy donors. 13 Jbeta primers and 60 Vbeta primers were used for the PCR. Clones were sequenced by immunoSEQ multiplex PCR, and TCRdb holds only the in-frame ones, with some missing. The table includes about 160,000 clones, roughly four fifths detected once. Sequences were obtained from PBMCs. Every receptor here comes from a man aged 40-49 years in good health and CMV-seronegative.

The CDR3 is CASSLSSGNSYNEQFF. In nucleotides, the CDR3 is TGCGCCAGCAGCTTGAGTTCAGGGAACTCCTACAATGAGCAGTTCTTC. The chain recombines TRBV5-1 with TRBJ2-1, with TRBD1 as a possible D gene (5 bases). Trimming took off 1 base at V and 0 bases at J, with 11 bases between the two ends. Germline V gene sequence: CDR1 SGHRS, CDR2 YFSETQ. The length of the CDR3 is 16 residues.

The chain couples TRBV29-1 to TRBJ2-1; no reliable D call. The CDR3 length is 14 residues. V was clipped by 4 bases and J by 7 bases, with 17 bases between them. Per germline, CDR1 SQVTM and CDR2 ANQGSEA. DNA of the CDR3: TGCAGCGTTGTTTACGTGGTTGGCATAAATGAGCAGTTCTTC. Translation: CSVVYVVGINEQFF.

The chain recombines TRBV11-2 with TRBJ1-1; D not resolved. CDR3 size: 15 residues. V lost 6 bases to trimming and J lost 3 bases, with 17 bases between them. Germline-derived CDR1 and CDR2 are SGHAT and FQNNGV. CDR3 region: CASRPRVSRDTEAFF. Written as DNA, the CDR3 is TGTGCCAGCAGGCCCCGGGTATCGCGGGACACTGAAGCTTTCTTT.

This clone was detected only a few times. The V gene is TRBV6-5, the J gene TRBJ1-1; D call uncertain. CDR1 and CDR2 (germline): MNHEY, SVGAGI. V was cut by 4 bases and J by 1 base, with 13 bases left in between. CDR3 length: 15 residues. DNA of the CDR3: TGTGCCAGCAGTTCCGTTCGCGGGTCGAACACTGAAGCTTTCTTT. Its translation: CASSSVRGSNTEAFF.

CDR3 DNA: TGCGCCAGCAGCTTGGGGACTAGCGGGAGGGCCCTCTATGAGCAGTTCTTC. The encoded protein is CASSLGTSGRALYEQFF. This chain links TRBV5-1 with TRBJ2-1; 15 positions match TRBD2. Germline V gene sequence: CDR1 SGHRS, CDR2 YFSETQ. This CDR3 has 17 amino acids. V dropped 0 bases and J dropped 8; count of bases not matched to a gene: 6.

This clone was seen just once. The V call is TRBV18, the J call TRBJ2-5, with D unresolved. This CDR3 spans 12 amino acids. Germline V lookup: CDR1 KGHSH, CDR2 LQKENI. V lost 6 bases to trimming and J lost 0 bases, with 5 bases between them. As DNA, the CDR3 is TGTGCCAGCTCCAACAACCAAGAGACCCAGTACTTC. Translating gives CASSNNQETQYF.

This rearrangement joins TRBV18 to TRBJ2-6; D not certain. In germline, CDR1 is KGHSH, CDR2 LQKENI. CDR3 length: 16 residues. V gave up 3 bases and J gave up 0 bases, with 9 bases separating them. The DNA for the CDR3 is TGTGCCAGCTCACCGCCTAGTGCCTCTGGGGCCAACGTCCTGACTTTC. Its translation is CASSPPSASGANVLTF. The full variable domain, with the rest looked up from reference TRBV18 and TRBJ2-6, is NAGVMQNPRHLVRRRGQEARLRCSPMKGHSHVYWYRQLPEEGLKFMVYLQKENIIDESGMPKERFSAEFPKEGPSILRIQQVVRGDSAAYFCASSPPSASGANVLTFGAGSRLTVL.

V is TRBV29-1 and J is TRBJ2-1; TRBD2 agrees at 7 bases. CDR1 SQVTM and CDR2 ANQGSEA come from the germline V gene. The CDR3 sequence is 11 residues long. J was trimmed by 9 bases and V by 6 bases; bases with no gene match: 5. The chain's CDR3 is CSVSGGSEQFF. In DNA form, the CDR3 reads TGCAGCGTATCGGGAGGTTCTGAGCAGTTCTTC.

The rearrangement joins TRBV14 to TRBJ2-3; TRBD2 matches 8 bases. The CDR3 consists of 19 residues. V gave up 3 bases and J gave up 3 bases; unmatched junction bases: 17. Germline V gene lookup returns CDR1 SGHDN and CDR2 FVKESK. The CDR3 bases are TGTGCCAGCAGCCACAGGTCCCCTCTCGGGAGGGATAGTACAGATACGCAGTATTTT. Protein sequence: CASSHRSPLGRDSTDTQYF. The full variable domain, with the rest looked up from reference TRBV14 and TRBJ2-3, is EAGVTQFPSHSVIEKGQTVTLRCDPISGHDNLYWYRRVMGKEIKFLLHFVKESKQDESGMPNNRFLAERTGGTYSTLKVQPAELEDSGVYFCASSHRSPLGRDSTDTQYFGPGTRLTVL.

The V and J genes are TRBV4-2 and TRBJ2-1; D unresolved. V dropped 1 base and J dropped 7 bases, with 8 bases sitting between them. The CDR3 loop spans 13 amino acids. Germline V gives CDR1 LGHNA, CDR2 YNFKEQ. The CDR3 protein is CASSQAFGNEQFF. Here the CDR3 DNA reads TGTGCCAGCAGCCAAGCTTTCGGGAATGAGCAGTTCTTC.

The V gene is TRBV7-3, the J gene TRBJ2-3, with 7 positions matching TRBD1. The junction had 6 bases not matched to a gene; V was cut back by 5 bases and J by 1 base. The CDR3 spans 15 residues. Germline V lookup: CDR1 SGHTA, CDR2 FQGTGA. The CDR3 loop reads CASSPPGTGTDTQYF. The CDR3 DNA reads TGTGCCAGCAGCCCTCCCGGGACAGGCACAGATACGCAGTATTTT. Drawing the rest from reference TRBV7-3 and TRBJ2-3, the complete variable domain is GAGVSQTPSNKVTEKGKYVELRCDPISGHTALYWYRQSLGQGPEFLIYFQGTGAADDSGLPNDRFFAVRPEGSVSTLKIQRTERGDSAVYLCASSPPGTGTDTQYFGPGTRLTVL.